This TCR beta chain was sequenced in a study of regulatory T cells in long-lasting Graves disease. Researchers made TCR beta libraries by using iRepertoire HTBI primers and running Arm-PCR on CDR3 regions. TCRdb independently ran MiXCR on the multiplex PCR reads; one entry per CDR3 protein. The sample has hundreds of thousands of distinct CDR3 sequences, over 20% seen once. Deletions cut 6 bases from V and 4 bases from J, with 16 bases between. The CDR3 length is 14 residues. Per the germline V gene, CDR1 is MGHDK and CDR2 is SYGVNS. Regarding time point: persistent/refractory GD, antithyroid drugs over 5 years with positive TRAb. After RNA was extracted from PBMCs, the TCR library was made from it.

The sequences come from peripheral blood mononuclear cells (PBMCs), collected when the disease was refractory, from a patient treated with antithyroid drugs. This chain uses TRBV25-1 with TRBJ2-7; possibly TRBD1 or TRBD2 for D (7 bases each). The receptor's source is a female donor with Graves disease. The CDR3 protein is CASRGAGGEYEQYF. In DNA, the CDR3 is TGTGCCAGCAGGGGGGCAGGGGGGGAGTACGAGCAGTACTTC.